These T cell receptor beta chains were read from a single sample in a study of CD8 T cell repertoires and HIV-1 epitope variants. These receptors have no known antigen. TCRdb keeps only in-frame clones here, not all; method: immunoSEQ multiplex PCR. The sample includes thousands of clones, approximately 70% seen only once; the top ten take roughly two fifths. Sequencing used cultured CD8+ T cells derived from PBMCs. The source is a male donor with HIV. CDR3s include the opening cysteine and the closing phenylalanine or tryptophan. The order of the fields is D gene, V gene, clone size, J gene, CDR3 protein, CDR3 DNA. D genes are given only for firm matches. The size of a clone is reported for some rows only, either as once, few or many, or as a class for expanded clones.

>TRBD2|TRBV15|once|TRBJ2-3
CATSSSLAGLTDTQYF
TGTGCCACCAGCTCCTCCCTAGCGGGGCTCACAGATACGCAGTATTTT
>TRBD1|TRBV28|NA|TRBJ2-7
CASSEGTEEYEQYF
TGTGCCAGTAGTGAGGGGACAGAAGAATACGAGCAGTACTTC
>NA|TRBV10-2|NA|TRBJ2-1
CASAGTPFGEQFF
TGCGCCAGCGCCGGGACCCCCTTTGGTGAGCAGTTCTTC
>TRBD2|TRBV7-2|NA|TRBJ2-7
CASSPTSDSYEQYF
TGTGCCAGCAGTCCCACTAGCGACTCCTACGAGCAGTACTTC
>TRBD2|TRBV5-4|NA|TRBJ2-1
CASSLGEGLDYNEQFF
TGTGCCAGCAGCTTGGGGGAGGGACTAGATTACAATGAGCAGTTCTTC
>NA|TRBV9|NA|TRBJ2-3
CASSGGTFSGDTQYF
TGTGCCAGCAGCGGGGGGACTTTCTCGGGAGATACGCAGTATTTT
>NA|TRBV28|NA|TRBJ2-3
CASSLIGSTDTQYF
TGTGCCAGCAGTTTAATCGGGAGCACAGATACGCAGTATTTT
>NA|TRBV6-5|NA|TRBJ2-7
CASSPRGSYEQYF
TGTGCCAGCAGCCCGAGGGGCTCCTACGAGCAGTACTTC
>TRBD1|TRBV6-1|NA|TRBJ2-5
CASSDRGRETQYF
TGTGCCAGCAGCGACAGGGGGAGGGAGACCCAGTACTTC
>NA|TRBV7-3|once|TRBJ1-2
CASSVDSRYGYTF
TGTGCCAGCAGCGTGGACAGCCGCTATGGCTACACCTTC
>NA|TRBV30|NA|TRBJ1-4
CAGHDSGARKLFF
TGTGCCGGGCATGACTCCGGGGCCCGAAAACTGTTTTTT